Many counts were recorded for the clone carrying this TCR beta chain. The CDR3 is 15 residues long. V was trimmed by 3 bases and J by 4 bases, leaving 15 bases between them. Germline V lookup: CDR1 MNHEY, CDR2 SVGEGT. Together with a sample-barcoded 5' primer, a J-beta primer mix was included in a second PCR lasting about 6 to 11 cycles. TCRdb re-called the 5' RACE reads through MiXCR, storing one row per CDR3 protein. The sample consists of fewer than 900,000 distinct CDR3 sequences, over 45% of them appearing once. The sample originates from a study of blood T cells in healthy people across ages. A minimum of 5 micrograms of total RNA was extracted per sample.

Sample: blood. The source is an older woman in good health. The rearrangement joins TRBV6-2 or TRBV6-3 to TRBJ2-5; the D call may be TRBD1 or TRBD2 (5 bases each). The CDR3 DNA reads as TGTGCCAGCAGTTATTCCGAGGGGCGCGGAGAGACCCAGTACTTC. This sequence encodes CASSYSEGRGETQYF.